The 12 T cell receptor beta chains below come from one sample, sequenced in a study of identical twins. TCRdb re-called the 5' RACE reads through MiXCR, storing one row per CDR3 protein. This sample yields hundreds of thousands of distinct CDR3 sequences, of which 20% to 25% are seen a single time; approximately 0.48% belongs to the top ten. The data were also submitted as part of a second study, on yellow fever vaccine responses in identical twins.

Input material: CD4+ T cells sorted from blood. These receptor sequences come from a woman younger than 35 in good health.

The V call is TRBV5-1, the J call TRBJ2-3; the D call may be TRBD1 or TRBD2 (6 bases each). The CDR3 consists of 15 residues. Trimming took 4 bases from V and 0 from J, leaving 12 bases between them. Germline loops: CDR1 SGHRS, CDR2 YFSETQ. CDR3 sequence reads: CASSMGGHSTDTQYF. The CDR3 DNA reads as TGCGCCAGCAGCATGGGGGGACACAGCACAGATACGCAGTATTTT.

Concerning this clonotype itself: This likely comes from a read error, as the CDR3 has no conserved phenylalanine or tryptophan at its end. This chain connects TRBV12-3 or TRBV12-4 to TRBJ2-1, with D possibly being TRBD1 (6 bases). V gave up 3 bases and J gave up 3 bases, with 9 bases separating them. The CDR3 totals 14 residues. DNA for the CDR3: TGTGCCAGCAGTTTCAGGGGATTCTACAATGAGCAGTTCTCC. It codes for CASSFRGFYNEQFS.

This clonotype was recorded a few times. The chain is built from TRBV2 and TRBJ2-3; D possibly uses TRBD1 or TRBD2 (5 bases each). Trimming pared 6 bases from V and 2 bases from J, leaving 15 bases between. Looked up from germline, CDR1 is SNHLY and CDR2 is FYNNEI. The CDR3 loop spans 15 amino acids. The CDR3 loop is CASRSTRGLTDTQYF. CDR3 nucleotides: TGTGCCAGCAGGTCCACTCGGGGCCTCACAGATACGCAGTATTTT.

CDR3 sequence: CSAGLAGGPHEQFF. The CDR3 DNA reads TGCAGCGCCGGACTAGCGGGAGGGCCCCATGAGCAGTTCTTC. The V call is TRBV29-1, the J call TRBJ2-1; 15 nucleotides line up with TRBD2. This CDR3 region has 14 residues. The V segment lost 7 bases and the J segment 8 bases; nucleotides outside the gene matches: 6. Germline CDR1 SQVTM, CDR2 ANQGSEA.

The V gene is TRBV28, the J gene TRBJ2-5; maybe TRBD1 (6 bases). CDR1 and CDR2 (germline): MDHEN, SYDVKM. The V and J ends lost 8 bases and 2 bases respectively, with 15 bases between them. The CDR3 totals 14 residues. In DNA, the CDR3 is TGTGCCAGCCGTAAAACAGGGACGCAAGAGACCCAGTACTTC. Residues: CASRKTGTQETQYF.

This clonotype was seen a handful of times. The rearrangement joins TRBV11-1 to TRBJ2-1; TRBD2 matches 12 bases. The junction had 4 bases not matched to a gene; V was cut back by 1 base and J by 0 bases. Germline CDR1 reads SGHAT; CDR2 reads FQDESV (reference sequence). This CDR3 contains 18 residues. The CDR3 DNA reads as TGTGCCAGCAGCTTAGGGCTAGCGGGAGGGACCTCCTACAATGAGCAGTTCTTC. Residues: CASSLGLAGGTSYNEQFF.

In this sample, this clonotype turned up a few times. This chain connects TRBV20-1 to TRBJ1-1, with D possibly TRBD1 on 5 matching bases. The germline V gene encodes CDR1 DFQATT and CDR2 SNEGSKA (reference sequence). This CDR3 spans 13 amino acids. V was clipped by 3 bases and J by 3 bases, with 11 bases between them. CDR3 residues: CSASRGGYTEAFF. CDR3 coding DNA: TGCAGTGCTAGCCGGGGGGGGTACACTGAAGCTTTCTTT.

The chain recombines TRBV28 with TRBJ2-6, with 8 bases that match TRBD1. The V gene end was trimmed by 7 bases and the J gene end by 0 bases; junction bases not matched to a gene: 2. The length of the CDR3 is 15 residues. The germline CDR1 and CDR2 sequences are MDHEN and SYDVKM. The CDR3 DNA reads TGTGCCAGCAAAACAGGGGGCTCTGGGGCCAACGTCCTGACTTTC. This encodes CASKTGGSGANVLTF.

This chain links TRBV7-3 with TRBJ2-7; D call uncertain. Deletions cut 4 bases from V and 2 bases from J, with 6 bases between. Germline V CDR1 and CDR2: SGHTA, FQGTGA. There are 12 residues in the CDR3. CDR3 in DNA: TGTGCCAGCAGCTATCCCGCCTACGAGCAGTACTTC. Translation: CASSYPAYEQYF.

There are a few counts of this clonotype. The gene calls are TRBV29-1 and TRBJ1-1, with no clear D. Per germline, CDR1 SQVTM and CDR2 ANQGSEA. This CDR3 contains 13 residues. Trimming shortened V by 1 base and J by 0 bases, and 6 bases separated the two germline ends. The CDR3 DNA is TGCAGCGTTGAAGCACATATGAACACTGAAGCTTTCTTT. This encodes CSVEAHMNTEAFF.

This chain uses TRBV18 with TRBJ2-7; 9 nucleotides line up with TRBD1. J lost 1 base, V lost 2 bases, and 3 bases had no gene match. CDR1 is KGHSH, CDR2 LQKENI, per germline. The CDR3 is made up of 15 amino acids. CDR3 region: CASSPTGTGSYEQYF. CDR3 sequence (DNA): TGTGCCAGCTCACCAACCGGGACAGGGTCCTACGAGCAGTACTTC.

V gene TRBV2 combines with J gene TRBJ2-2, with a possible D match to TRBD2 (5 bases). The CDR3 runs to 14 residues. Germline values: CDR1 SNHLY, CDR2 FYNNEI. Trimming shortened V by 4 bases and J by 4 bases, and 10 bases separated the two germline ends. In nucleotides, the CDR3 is TGTGCCAGCAGTGTTGGGAGCCCCACCGGGGAGCTGTTTTTT. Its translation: CASSVGSPTGELFF. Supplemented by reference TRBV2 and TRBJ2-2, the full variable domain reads EPEVTQTPSHQVTQMGQEVILRCVPISNHLYFYWYRQILGQKVEFLVSFYNNEISEKSEIFDDQFSVERPDGSNFTLKIRSTKLEDSAMYFCASSVGSPTGELFFGEGSRLTVL.